One sample yielded the 15 T cell receptor beta chains listed below, sequenced in a study of blood T cells in healthy people across ages. Alongside a J-beta primer mix, a sample-barcoded 5' primer served in a second PCR lasting about 6 to 11 cycles. TCRdb analysed the 5' RACE reads with MiXCR anew, one entry per CDR3 protein. The table shows about 780,000 distinct CDR3 sequences, with roughly 24% occurring only once. A further study also used this sample, focusing on T cells of mothers and their children.

Sequenced material: blood. Source of these receptors: a boy between 10 and 17 years old in good health.

V gene TRBV19 combines with J gene TRBJ2-1; weak D call: TRBD2 (6 bases). The CDR3 has 18 amino acids. Germline V lookup: CDR1 LNHDA, CDR2 SQIVND (reference sequence). The V gene lost 3 bases and the J gene lost 0 bases, with 18 bases spanning the gap. This CDR3 reads CASSIGLLMGGSYNEQFF. DNA for the CDR3: TGTGCCAGTAGTATCGGCCTCCTTATGGGGGGCTCCTACAATGAGCAGTTCTTC.

The chain uses TRBV7-9 and TRBJ1-5; 9 positions match TRBD1. With 4 bases clipped from V and 3 bases from J, the junction kept 13 bases outside the gene matches. Germline V gene lookup returns CDR1 SEHNR and CDR2 FQNEAQ (reference sequence). CDR3 length: 18 residues. The CDR3 sequence is CASSSSGTGTLINQPQHF. The CDR3 coding sequence is TGTGCCAGCAGCTCTTCCGGGACAGGGACCCTAATCAATCAGCCCCAGCATTTT.

Only a few counts were recorded for this clonotype. The chain joins TRBV20-1 to TRBJ2-5, with a tentative D call TRBD2 (7 bases). Trimming removed 6 bases from V and 5 bases from J, with 13 bases in between. Germline V CDR1 and CDR2: DFQATT, SNEGSKA (reference sequence). The CDR3 runs 12 residues. DNA of the CDR3: TGCAGTGCGGGGGGGCGAAGGGAGACCCAGTACTTC. This codes for CSAGGRRETQYF.

This clonotype was seen more than once but under ten times. The CDR3 end shows no conserved phenylalanine or tryptophan, and so a read error is likely. The chain combines TRBV10-3 with TRBJ2-3; 7 bases are a match to TRBD2. The CDR3 covers 14 residues. The trim removed 6 bases at V and 4 bases at J, leaving 7 bases unmatched. Germline V CDR1 and CDR2: ENHRY, SYGVKD. This chain's CDR3 is CAISGGEGSDTQYL. CDR3 nucleotide sequence: TGTGCCATCAGCGGCGGGGAGGGTTCAGATACGCAGTATCTT.

The V call is TRBV10-2, the J call TRBJ2-3; TRBD2 agrees at 7 bases. Germline CDR1 WSHSY, CDR2 SAAADI. V lost 7 bases and J lost 7; bases outside the gene matches: 11. There are 14 residues in the CDR3. The chain's CDR3 is CASMGSGSINTQYF. The CDR3, as DNA: TGCGCCAGCATGGGTAGCGGGTCAATAAATACGCAGTATTTT.

The genes are TRBV5-1 and TRBJ2-3; 7 bases map to TRBD2. The CDR3 is 14 amino acids. Germline V gene lookup returns CDR1 SGHRS and CDR2 YFSETQ. The V gene end was trimmed by 0 bases and the J gene end by 5 bases; junction bases not matched to a gene: 3. This CDR3 reads CASSLALAVDTQYF. The CDR3 DNA follows: TGCGCCAGCAGCTTGGCCCTAGCGGTAGATACGCAGTATTTT. The full variable domain, with the rest looked up from reference TRBV5-1 and TRBJ2-3, is KAGVTQTPRYLIKTRGQQVTLSCSPISGHRSVSWYQQTPGQGLQFLFEYFSETQRNKGNFPGRFSGRQFSNSRSEMNVSTLELGDSALYLCASSLALAVDTQYFGPGTRLTVL.

The V gene is TRBV9, the J gene TRBJ2-3, with TRBD2 matching over 8 bases. The V gene end was trimmed by 4 bases and the J gene end by 0 bases; junction bases not matched to a gene: 7. Per germline, CDR1 SGDLS and CDR2 YYNGEE. The CDR3 totals 16 residues. The CDR3 nucleotides read TGTGCCAGCAGCTCGAGCGGGGGCTCTAGCACAGATACGCAGTATTTT. Translating it yields CASSSSGGSSTDTQYF.

This clonotype was seen a few times. This chain connects TRBV20-1 to TRBJ1-4; D is undetermined. Trimming shortened V by 3 bases and J by 3 bases, and 8 bases separated the two germline ends. This CDR3 comprises 13 residues. Germline loops: CDR1 DFQATT, CDR2 SNEGSKA (reference sequence). CDR3 DNA: TGCAGTGCTAGTAGGCAGTCTAATGAAAAACTGTTTTTT. This encodes CSASRQSNEKLFF.

The chain recombines TRBV6-5 with TRBJ2-1; TRBD1 matches 7 bases. The CDR3 length is 16 residues. Trimming took 2 bases from V and 12 from J; bases not matched to a gene: 16. Germline values: CDR1 MNHEY, CDR2 SVGAGI. The CDR3 here is CASSYQAGTEFIGQFF. The DNA of the CDR3 is TGTGCCAGCAGTTACCAGGCCGGGACAGAATTTATCGGGCAGTTCTTC.

This clonotype was observed a handful of times. V gene TRBV28 combines with J gene TRBJ2-5, with 7 bases matching TRBD2. V lost 8 bases and J lost 5; bases outside the gene matches: 5. In germline, CDR1 is MDHEN, CDR2 SYDVKM. The CDR3 extends over 12 amino acids. The CDR3 nucleotides read TGTGCCAGCGGGAGGGGCAAGGAGACCCAGTACTTC. Translation gives CASGRGKETQYF.

This clonotype was counted only a few times. The CDR3 loop reads CASSGREDTGELFF. For the CDR3, the DNA is TGCGCCAGCAGCGGCAGGGAGGACACCGGGGAGCTGTTTTTT. The chain couples TRBV5-1 to TRBJ2-2, with D possibly TRBD2 on 6 matching bases. Germline V gene lookup returns CDR1 SGHRS and CDR2 YFSETQ. The CDR3 has 14 amino acids. V was cut by 4 bases and J by 3 bases, with 10 bases left in between.

This chain uses TRBV3-1 with TRBJ2-1; 9 bases line up with TRBD2. The trim removed 0 bases at V and 0 bases at J, leaving 15 bases unmatched. Germline loops: CDR1 LGHDT, CDR2 YNNKEL (reference sequence). This CDR3 comprises 21 residues. The CDR3 DNA reads as TGTGCCAGCAGCCAAGAATCCACCCCCGGGACTAGCAGGAGCTCCTACAATGAGCAGTTCTTC. Amino acid sequence: CASSQESTPGTSRSSYNEQFF.

The chain has TRBV20-1 and TRBJ2-5, with 8 bases identical to TRBD2. The junction had 8 bases not matched to a gene; V was cut back by 0 bases and J by 5 bases. Germline V gene lookup returns CDR1 DFQATT and CDR2 SNEGSKA (reference sequence). The CDR3 is 15 residues long. The CDR3 DNA sequence: TGCAGTGCTAGAGATCATCGGGGGGGCCCGGAGACCCAGTACTTC. This gives the protein CSARDHRGGPETQYF.

The chain joins TRBV4-2 to TRBJ1-1, with D perhaps matching TRBD1 (6 bases). V shed 4 bases and J shed 0 bases, with 21 bases lying between them. The CDR3 loop spans 18 amino acids. Germline V gene lookup returns CDR1 LGHNA and CDR2 YNFKEQ. CDR3 sequence reads: CASSLLGNREGMNTEAFF. As DNA, the CDR3 is TGTGCCAGCAGCCTCCTAGGGAACAGGGAGGGAATGAACACTGAAGCTTTCTTT.

The chain is built from TRBV7-9 and TRBJ2-3; D is ambiguous. The CDR3 consists of 14 residues. In germline, CDR1 is SEHNR, CDR2 FQNEAQ (reference sequence). V was clipped by 1 base and J by 2 bases, with 7 bases between them. The CDR3 DNA reads TGTGCCAGCAGCTTAGACGGCCACACAGATACGCAGTATTTT. It codes for CASSLDGHTDTQYF.